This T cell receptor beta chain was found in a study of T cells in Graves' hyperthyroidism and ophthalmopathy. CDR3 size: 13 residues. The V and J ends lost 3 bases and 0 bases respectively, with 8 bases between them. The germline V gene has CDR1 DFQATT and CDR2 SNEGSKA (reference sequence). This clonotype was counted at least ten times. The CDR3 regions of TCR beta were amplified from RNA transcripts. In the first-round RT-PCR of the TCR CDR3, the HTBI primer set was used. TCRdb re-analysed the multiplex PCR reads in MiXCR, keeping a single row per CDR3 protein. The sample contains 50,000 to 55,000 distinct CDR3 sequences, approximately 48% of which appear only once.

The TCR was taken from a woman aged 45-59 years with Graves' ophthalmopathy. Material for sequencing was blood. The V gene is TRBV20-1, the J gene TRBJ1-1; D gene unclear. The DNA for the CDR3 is TGCAGTGCTAGTTATCCTCTGAACACTGAAGCTTTCTTT. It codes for CSASYPLNTEAFF.